One and the same sample provided the 17 T cell receptor beta chains below, sequenced in a study of blood T cell repertoires in COVID-19. This table comes from immunoSEQ multiplex PCR, and its TCRdb copy is limited to in-frame clones, with some not included. Altogether 150,000 to 180,000 clones are present, about 80% being singletons, with the ten largest covering 25% to 30%. Sequenced: peripheral blood. Receptors originate from a woman aged 55-70 years with acute or convalescent COVID-19.

This rearrangement joins TRBV18 to TRBJ2-5; TRBD2 might be the D (6 bases). Germline assignment: CDR1 KGHSH and CDR2 LQKENI. V was cut by 6 bases and J by 2 bases, with 13 bases left in between. CDR3 length: 14 residues. CDR3 in amino acids: CASSLVRGQETQYF. The CDR3 nucleotides are TGTGCCAGCTCCCTCGTACGGGGGCAAGAGACCCAGTACTTC.

J is TRBJ1-1 and V is TRBV5-1; no definite D call. This CDR3 is 15 amino acids long. Trimming took 0 bases from V and 2 from J, leaving 11 bases between them. Germline CDR1 and CDR2: SGHRS and YFSETQ. CDR3 loop: CASSLVLQANTEAFF. CDR3 nucleotide sequence: TGCGCCAGCAGCTTGGTGTTGCAGGCAAACACTGAAGCTTTCTTT.

As to this clone: Other DNA sequences of this sample code for an identical CDR3. The chain recombines TRBV19 with TRBJ1-1; D is undetermined. Deletions cut 6 bases from V and 1 base from J, with 9 bases between. The CDR3 has 13 amino acids. From germline, CDR1 is LNHDA and CDR2 SQIVND (reference sequence). This chain's CDR3 is CASSPPGNTEAFF. The CDR3 DNA is TGTGCCAGTAGCCCCCCAGGGAACACTGAAGCTTTCTTT.

In this sample, this clone turned up once. The rearrangement joins TRBV19 to TRBJ1-1, with D maybe TRBD1 (6 bases). The V gene's germline CDR1 is LNHDA and CDR2 SQIVND (reference sequence). The V and J ends lost 6 bases and 1 base respectively, with 18 bases between them. CDR3 size: 16 residues. CDR3 sequence: CASSPRGQGSNTEAFF. CDR3 nucleotide sequence: TGTGCCAGTAGCCCCCGCGGGCAGGGGTCGAACACTGAAGCTTTCTTT.

The rearrangement joins TRBV11-2 to TRBJ2-1, with TRBD2 identical over 8 bases. The ends lost 1 base at V and 10 bases at J; junction bases unmatched: 6. The CDR3 is made up of 14 amino acids. Germline V gives CDR1 SGHAT, CDR2 FQNNGV. CDR3 sequence reads: CASSLVVGRGEQFF. Here the CDR3 DNA reads TGTGCCAGCAGCTTAGTTGTCGGGAGGGGGGAGCAGTTCTTC.

The chain uses TRBV5-1 and TRBJ1-6, with no clear D. The CDR3 loop spans 13 amino acids. CDR1 and CDR2 (germline): SGHRS, YFSETQ. The V end lost 5 bases, the J end lost 2 bases, and 5 bases lay between the germline ends. The chain's CDR3 is CASSDTYNSPLHF. DNA of the CDR3: TGCGCCAGCAGTGACACCTATAATTCACCCCTCCACTTT.

The rearrangement joins TRBV2 to TRBJ1-2; D call uncertain. There are 15 residues in the CDR3. Trimming removed 2 bases from V and 0 bases from J, with 10 bases in between. From germline, CDR1 is SNHLY and CDR2 FYNNEI. The CDR3 nucleotides are TGTGCCAGCAGTGAACGCCCAGGAACTAACTATGGCTACACCTTC. It translates to CASSERPGTNYGYTF.

The chain recombines TRBV30 with TRBJ1-3; no firm D call. In germline, CDR1 is GTSNPN, CDR2 SVGIG (reference sequence). V was shortened by 1 base and J by 3 bases, with 13 bases between the two germline ends. This CDR3 has 15 amino acids. CDR3 amino acids: CAWSDTRGVGNTIYF. The CDR3 DNA follows: TGTGCCTGGAGTGACACCCGCGGGGTTGGAAACACCATATATTTT.

V usage is TRBV19 and J usage is TRBJ1-4, with TRBD1 as a possible D gene (5 bases). The V gene lost 7 bases and the J gene lost 9 bases, with 15 bases spanning the gap. This CDR3 contains 13 residues. Germline V gives CDR1 LNHDA, CDR2 SQIVND (reference sequence). The CDR3 sequence: CASNRREQQKLFF. The CDR3 bases are TGTGCCAGTAACAGGAGGGAGCAGCAAAAACTGTTTTTT.

The chain joins TRBV6-5 to TRBJ1-2, with D tentatively TRBD1 (6 bases). In germline, CDR1 is MNHEY, CDR2 SVGAGI. Trimming took off 6 bases at V and 4 bases at J, with 18 bases between the two ends. The CDR3 covers 15 residues. CDR3 loop: CASSRDRIQTYGYTF. The CDR3 DNA sequence: TGTGCCAGCAGCCGCGACAGGATACAAACCTATGGCTACACCTTC.

A single count supports this clone. V and J are TRBV2 and TRBJ2-3, with 7 bases that match TRBD2. V shed 7 bases and J 1 base; nucleotides not matched to a gene: 5. This CDR3 is 14 amino acids long. Germline V gene lookup returns CDR1 SNHLY and CDR2 FYNNEI. The CDR3 DNA sequence: TGTGCCAGCATCTCGGCGGGGGGCACAGATACGCAGTATTTT. It codes for CASISAGGTDTQYF. Full variable domain (rest looked up from reference TRBV2 and TRBJ2-3): EPEVTQTPSHQVTQMGQEVILRCVPISNHLYFYWYRQILGQKVEFLVSFYNNEISEKSEIFDDQFSVERPDGSNFTLKIRSTKLEDSAMYFCASISAGGTDTQYFGPGTRLTVL.

A single count supports this clone. V gene TRBV19 combines with J gene TRBJ2-5; weak D call: TRBD2 (6 bases). Trimming took 8 bases from V and 3 from J, leaving 16 bases between them. Germline CDR1 LNHDA, CDR2 SQIVND (reference sequence). The CDR3 is 14 residues long. The CDR3 region is CASSFGGAEETQYF. The CDR3 coding sequence is TGTGCCAGTTCGTTTGGCGGGGCGGAAGAGACCCAGTACTTC.

The V call is TRBV7-9, the J call TRBJ1-5; the match to TRBD1 covers 10 bases. The germline CDR1 and CDR2 sequences are SEHNR and FQNEAQ (reference sequence). The CDR3 totals 13 residues. Trimming at V came to 5 bases and at J to 5 bases, leaving 0 bases not matched to a gene. The CDR3 is CASSGTGDQPQHF. CDR3 sequence (DNA): TGTGCCAGCAGCGGGACAGGGGATCAGCCCCAGCATTTT.

V usage is TRBV28 and J usage is TRBJ1-6; D remains unclear. The CDR3 loop spans 12 amino acids. V lost 8 bases and J 11 bases, leaving 13 bases between the germline ends. Germline CDR1 MDHEN, CDR2 SYDVKM. The CDR3 DNA reads TGTGCCAGCCGGGGTCCCGGAACACCCCTCCACTTT. Amino acid sequence: CASRGPGTPLHF.

The rearrangement uses TRBV19 and TRBJ1-5; D is ambiguous. Trimming left V 0 bases short and J 1 base short, with 10 bases between. The CDR3 is made up of 16 amino acids. The germline V gene encodes CDR1 LNHDA and CDR2 SQIVND (reference sequence). This chain's CDR3 is CASSIELGRSNQPQHF. CDR3 sequence (DNA): TGTGCCAGTAGTATAGAGTTGGGCAGGAGCAATCAGCCCCAGCATTTT.

The rearrangement uses TRBV2 and TRBJ1-3; D not certain. The germline gives CDR1 SNHLY, CDR2 FYNNEI. This CDR3 has 15 residues. V was shortened by 1 base and J by 0 bases, with 7 bases between the two germline ends. The CDR3 region is CASSEGAASGNTIYF. CDR3 DNA: TGTGCCAGCAGTGAAGGGGCTGCCTCTGGAAACACCATATATTTT.

This clone was seen just once. The chain joins TRBV5-1 to TRBJ1-1, with D possibly TRBD1 on 5 matching bases. V was trimmed by 3 bases and J by 6 bases, leaving 21 bases between them. The CDR3 consists of 16 residues. Germline V gene lookup returns CDR1 SGHRS and CDR2 YFSETQ. CDR3: CASSSGDGGRGAEAFF. The DNA of the CDR3 is TGCGCCAGCAGCTCGGGGGACGGAGGGCGCGGCGCTGAAGCTTTCTTT. The variable domain in full, completed from reference TRBV5-1 and TRBJ1-1, reads KAGVTQTPRYLIKTRGQQVTLSCSPISGHRSVSWYQQTPGQGLQFLFEYFSETQRNKGNFPGRFSGRQFSNSRSEMNVSTLELGDSALYLCASSSGDGGRGAEAFFGQGTRLTVV.